A selection of T cell receptor beta chains follows, all from one sample in a study of memory CD4+ T cells and cytomegalovirus serostatus. The data were produced by immunoSEQ multiplex PCR, yet TCRdb's version contains in-frame clones alone and is incomplete. Here the sample spans 61,000 or so clones, about three quarters being singletons. Material: memory CD4+ T cells from blood. The receptor set was obtained from an adult in good health and CMV-seronegative. Some clones in this sample may be carry-over from other donors' samples. The CDR3 runs from the conserved cysteine through the conserved F or W. A D gene is named only where the DNA matches it firmly. Only part of the rows carry a size: once, few, many, or a class if the clone is expanded.

CDR3 protein	CDR3 DNA	clone size	D gene	J gene	V gene
CASSLQGGDTEAFF	TGTGCCAGCAGCTTGCAGGGAGGAGACACTGAAGCTTTCTTT	-	-	TRBJ1-1	TRBV7-2
CASSYSGVASPLHF	TGTGCCAGCAGTTACTCGGGGGTTGCTTCACCCCTCCACTTT	once	-	TRBJ1-6	TRBV6-5
CASSQGEGETQYF	TGTGCCAGCAGCCAAGGAGAGGGAGAGACCCAGTACTTC	-	-	TRBJ2-5	TRBV6-6
CSVVPLKEGYGYTF	TGCAGCGTTGTCCCCCTAAAGGAAGGCTATGGCTACACCTTC	-	-	TRBJ1-2	TRBV29-1
CASSLVRLAVYNEQFF	TGTGCCAGCAGCTTAGTAAGGCTAGCGGTCTACAATGAGCAGTTCTTC	-	TRBD2	TRBJ2-1	TRBV7-2
CASSRDTYQPQHF	TGTGCCAGCAGTCGGGACACTTATCAGCCCCAGCATTTT	-	-	TRBJ1-5	TRBV6-6
CASSQVRLAGTQYF	TGCGCCAGCAGCCAAGTTCGGCTAGCAGGCACGCAGTATTTT	few	-	TRBJ2-3	TRBV4-1
CASSLYRGRDEKLFF	TGCGCCAGCAGCCTCTACAGGGGACGGGATGAAAAACTGTTTTTT	-	TRBD1	TRBJ1-4	TRBV5-1
CASSLAGGGELFF	TGTGCCAGCAGCTTAGCTGGAGGCGGGGAGCTGTTTTTT	-	-	TRBJ2-2	TRBV7-9
CASGHRGDTQYF	TGTGCCAGCGGGCACCGAGGAGATACGCAGTATTTT	few	-	TRBJ2-3	TRBV7-2
CASSMGRRATYEQYF	TGTGCCAGTAGTATGGGTCGTAGGGCCACCTACGAGCAGTACTTC	-	-	TRBJ2-7	TRBV19
CASSLRGKGSSVYEQYF	TGTGCCAGCAGCTTGAGGGGGAAGGGGTCGTCGGTGTACGAGCAGTACTTC	-	-	TRBJ2-7	TRBV5-5
CASSAGQGSPISPQHF	TGTGCCAGCAGTGCGGGACAGGGCTCCCCTATCAGCCCCCAGCATTTT	-	TRBD1	TRBJ1-5	TRBV6-1
CAWRRDINTIYF	TGTGCCTGGAGAAGGGATATAAACACCATATATTTT	once	-	TRBJ1-3	TRBV30
CASSLAGPYSNQPQHF	TGTGCCAGCAGCTTAGCGGGCCCTTATAGCAATCAGCCCCAGCATTTT	-	-	TRBJ1-5	TRBV7-8
CASSPGEKLFF	TGTGCCAGCTCACCAGGTGAAAAACTGTTTTTT	-	-	TRBJ1-4	TRBV18
CASSSYPVSGNTIYF	TGTGCCAGCAGTTCCTACCCCGTCTCTGGAAACACCATATATTTT	-	-	TRBJ1-3	TRBV7-9
CASSLQGTGPYEQYF	TGTGCCAGCAGCTTACAGGGGACAGGACCCTACGAGCAGTACTTC	-	TRBD1	TRBJ2-7	TRBV7-3
CASSDRDSEAFF	TGCGCCAGCAGCGACCGGGACAGTGAAGCTTTCTTT	-	TRBD1	TRBJ1-1	TRBV5-1
CAWRPTSGDTGELFF	TGTGCCTGGAGGCCAACTAGCGGAGATACCGGGGAGCTGTTTTTT	-	TRBD2	TRBJ2-2	TRBV30
CASSLVAEKLFF	TGTGCCAGCAGCTTAGTAGCTGAAAAACTGTTTTTT	-	-	TRBJ1-4	TRBV7-9
CASSLVVNEQFF	TGTGCCAGCAGCTTAGTGGTCAATGAGCAGTTCTTC	few	-	TRBJ2-1	TRBV7-2
CASSMGQLASQETQYF	TGTGCCAGTAGTATGGGACAGCTAGCCTCTCAAGAGACCCAGTACTTC	-	TRBD1	TRBJ2-5	TRBV19
CASSEQPDHYEQYF	TGTGCCAGCAGTGAACAGCCAGACCATTACGAGCAGTACTTC	-	-	TRBJ2-7	TRBV6-1
CASSQGDSSRGETQYF	TGCGCCAGCAGCCAAGGGGACAGCTCTAGGGGGGAGACCCAGTACTTC	-	TRBD1	TRBJ2-5	TRBV5-1
CASSAVRQGDQPQHF	TGTGCCAGCAGTGCGGTTCGGCAGGGGGATCAGCCCCAGCATTTT	-	TRBD1	TRBJ1-5	TRBV2
CASREQAGGVADTQYF	TGTGCCAGCAGGGAACAAGCGGGAGGCGTAGCAGATACGCAGTATTTT	-	TRBD2	TRBJ2-3	TRBV5-4
CASSESTGGTYGYTF	TGTGCCAGCAGCGAATCGACAGGGGGGACCTATGGCTACACCTTC	-	TRBD1	TRBJ1-2	TRBV5-5
CASSLDRGRGDNEQFF	TGTGCCAGCAGCTTAGATCGAGGGAGGGGCGACAATGAGCAGTTCTTC	-	TRBD2	TRBJ2-1	TRBV7-2
CACRGLSYLEQYF	TGTGCCTGTCGAGGGCTATCCTATCTCGAGCAGTACTTC	-	-	TRBJ2-7	TRBV30
CASNPDPNPTTQYF	TGTGCCAGCAACCCGGACCCGAATCCCACTACGCAGTATTTT	-	-	TRBJ2-3	TRBV7-2
CASSDFGQGPGYTF	TGTGCCAGCAGTGATTTTGGACAGGGTCCTGGCTACACCTTC	once	TRBD1	TRBJ1-2	TRBV2
CASSLQDTDTQYF	TGTGCCAGCAGCCTACAAGACACAGATACGCAGTATTTT	-	-	TRBJ2-3	TRBV27
CASSPREGNTEAFF	TGTGCCAGCAGCCCCCGAGAGGGGAACACTGAAGCTTTCTTT	-	-	TRBJ1-1	TRBV7-8
CASSGYPGREAEAFF	TGCGCCAGCAGTGGGTATCCGGGACGGGAGGCTGAAGCTTTCTTT	-	-	TRBJ1-1	TRBV10-2
CASSYQSYEQYF	TGTGCCAGCAGTTACCAATCCTACGAGCAGTACTTC	-	-	TRBJ2-7	TRBV2
CASSRVIRVPGQGGNTIYF	TGCGCCAGCAGCCGAGTGATTCGAGTTCCGGGACAGGGGGGAAACACCATATATTTT	few	TRBD1	TRBJ1-3	TRBV4-1